These T cell receptor beta chains were read from a single sample in a study of T cells expressing NK-cell markers. TCRdb processed the 5' RACE reads again and assigns one entry to each CDR3 protein, with no DNA. This table holds about 300,000 distinct CDR3 sequences. The material sequenced was blood T cells: a sorted CD56 or NKG2C T cell subset, CD4+ or CD8+ T cells, or bulk PBMC T cells (not recorded which). These TCRs come from a woman between 18 and 70 years old in good health. Each CDR3 is given with its conserved first and last residue. Each record gives: J gene, V gene, CDR3 protein.

TRBJ1-6 | TRBV18 | CASSPMGRRDSPLHF
TRBJ2-3 | TRBV7-2 | CASTKGLASDTQYF
TRBJ1-1 | TRBV7-9 | CASSFQGLGTEAFF
TRBJ2-1 | TRBV18 | CASSPPGTYSYNEQFF
TRBJ2-1 | TRBV20-1 | CSARVDGASSYNEQFF
TRBJ1-2 | TRBV5-1 | CASSLGQRYGYTF
TRBJ2-5 | TRBV12-3/TRBV12-4 | CASSFWGPQETQYF
TRBJ1-3 | TRBV29-1 | CSVASGRDWNTIYF
TRBJ2-3 | TRBV10-1 | CASTRGGNDTDTQYF
TRBJ2-7 | TRBV7-2 | CASSFQQGLGEQYF
TRBJ2-1 | TRBV5-1 | CASSSREVGNEQFF
TRBJ1-2 | TRBV12-3/TRBV12-4 | CASSYWGGGYTF
TRBJ2-1 | TRBV9 | CASSGRQGGPNEQFF
TRBJ1-2 | TRBV20-1 | CSASDPGTGYYGYTF
TRBJ2-3 | TRBV4-3 | CASRGLGGTDTQYF
TRBJ2-2 | TRBV9 | CASSPHRAGAGELFF
TRBJ2-1 | TRBV20-1 | CSATRTGPNEQFF
TRBJ1-3 | TRBV7-3 | CASRSQGGSIYF
TRBJ2-5 | TRBV5-4 | CASSGSSSQETQYF
TRBJ2-5 | TRBV29-1 | CSAPLSGRETQYF
TRBJ2-4 | TRBV7-3 | CASSLSGAQNIQYF
TRBJ1-1 | TRBV12-3/TRBV12-4 | CASNKQQVYTEAFF
TRBJ1-1 | TRBV20-1 | CSAHQGNTEAFF
TRBJ2-7 | TRBV10-3 | CAISGYGRTEYEQYF
TRBJ2-1 | TRBV29-1 | CSGRLSHYNEQFF
TRBJ1-6 | TRBV4-3 | CASSQGTTYNSPLHF
TRBJ2-5 | TRBV11-1 | CASSFFQVAVGDQETQYF
TRBJ2-3 | TRBV10-1 | CASSSGLAGKSDTQYF
TRBJ2-5 | TRBV15 | CATSRERVIRETQYF
TRBJ1-2 | TRBV6-6 | CASSYYREDTF
TRBJ2-4 | TRBV19 | CASSDRQGNIQYF
TRBJ1-6 | TRBV6-1 | CASSARALANSPLHF
TRBJ2-1 | TRBV4-3 | CASSQDHRINEQFF
TRBJ1-2 | TRBV4-1 | CASSQIDFSRGYTF